This TCR beta chain was sequenced for a study of identical twins. Study outcomes and limitations: Conclusions relied on cross-sectional statistical analysis, not following the same donors. Sequences that were out-of-frame, alpha and twin-shared displayed an excess of low generation probability.

This clonotype was counted at least ten times. Its target is not known. CDR3 length: 15 residues. Germline values: CDR1 MNHEY, CDR2 SVGAGI. With 3 bases removed from V and 6 bases from J, the gap between germline ends came to 15 bases. TCRdb fed the 5' RACE reads into MiXCR, producing one record per CDR3 protein. The profile shows 240,000 or so distinct CDR3 sequences, roughly 7% of them singletons. The same specimen was also included in a second study, on yellow fever vaccine responses in identical twins. That study adds: In identical twins, vaccine T cell responses appeared partly shared and partly individual.

This receptor was identified in a woman under 30 in good health. This rearrangement joins TRBV6-5 to TRBJ1-5; the D gene is possibly TRBD1 (5 bases). The sequencing sample was made of memory (CD45RO+) T cells sorted from blood. As DNA, the CDR3 is TGTGCCAGCAGTTATACAGGAGGGGAAGGTCAGCCCCAGCATTTT. Its translation is CASSYTGGEGQPQHF.